The 20 T cell receptor beta chains presented below share a single source sample, sequenced in a study of CD8 T cells in ankylosing spondylitis. TCRdb re-derived calls from the 5' RACE reads in MiXCR, one entry per CDR3 protein. Found here are a few hundred thousand distinct CDR3 sequences, around 20% of them singletons; the top ten hold around 13%. Sequenced material: blood, either unsorted or a sorted T cell fraction (not recorded which). Receptor source: a male donor with ankylosing spondylitis or in good health (not recorded which).

This clonotype was picked up a small number of times. This chain uses TRBV30 with TRBJ1-1; D may be TRBD1 (5 bases). V gave up 4 bases and J gave up 1 base, with 10 bases separating them. Germline V gene lookup returns CDR1 GTSNPN and CDR2 SVGIG (reference sequence). This CDR3 comprises 13 residues. In DNA, the CDR3 is TGTGCCTGGACTGGGACCGCGAACACTGAAGCTTTCTTT. Translating gives CAWTGTANTEAFF.

J is TRBJ2-1 and V is TRBV5-1, with D perhaps TRBD2 (5 bases). Trimming took off 0 bases at V and 2 bases at J, with 12 bases between the two ends. This CDR3 is 16 amino acids long. From germline, CDR1 is SGHRS and CDR2 YFSETQ. DNA for the CDR3: TGCGCCAGCAGCTTGGATCCCGGGGTCGCCTACAATGAGCAGTTCTTC. Translated: CASSLDPGVAYNEQFF.

The chain is built from TRBV5-1 and TRBJ2-2; the match to TRBD1 covers 7 bases. V was clipped by 2 bases and J by 5 bases; unmatched bases: 9. The CDR3 has 16 amino acids. CDR1 and CDR2 from the germline V gene are SGHRS and YFSETQ. The CDR3 region is CASSFRQGIWTGELFF. The CDR3 bases are TGCGCCAGCAGCTTTCGACAGGGTATTTGGACCGGGGAGCTGTTTTTT.

The chain uses TRBV2 and TRBJ2-7; D ambiguous. CDR3 size: 11 residues. V was trimmed by 3 bases and J by 9 bases, leaving 9 bases between them. The germline gives CDR1 SNHLY, CDR2 FYNNEI. The CDR3 DNA reads TGTGCCAGCAGTGACGTATTCGTGCAGTACTTC. Amino acid sequence: CASSDVFVQYF.

Only one count was recorded for this clonotype. The genes are TRBV5-1 and TRBJ1-1; the D gene is possibly TRBD1 (6 bases). The CDR3 spans 16 residues. Per the germline V gene, CDR1 is SGHRS and CDR2 is YFSETQ. V gave up 4 bases and J gave up 0 bases, with 16 bases separating them. CDR3 sequence: CASSPLGAEMNTEAFF. Written as DNA, the CDR3 is TGCGCCAGCAGCCCATTGGGGGCTGAGATGAACACTGAAGCTTTCTTT.

This chain joins TRBV5-1 and TRBJ2-1; D is unclear. This CDR3 has 14 residues. Trimming left V 5 bases short and J 4 bases short, with 13 bases between. Germline V gives CDR1 SGHRS, CDR2 YFSETQ. CDR3 loop: CASRGLVLYNEQFF. The CDR3 nucleotides read TGCGCCAGCAGAGGGCTGGTACTGTACAATGAGCAGTTCTTC. Combining the CDR3 with reference TRBV5-1 and TRBJ2-1 gives the whole variable domain KAGVTQTPRYLIKTRGQQVTLSCSPISGHRSVSWYQQTPGQGLQFLFEYFSETQRNKGNFPGRFSGRQFSNSRSEMNVSTLELGDSALYLCASRGLVLYNEQFFGPGTRLTVL.

This clonotype turned up a few times. The chain combines TRBV7-9 with TRBJ2-1, with 7 bases matching TRBD1. The CDR3 runs 15 residues. Germline V gene lookup returns CDR1 SEHNR and CDR2 FQNEAQ (reference sequence). V was pared by 3 bases and J by 4 bases, with 6 bases of the junction left unmatched. Written as DNA, the CDR3 is TGTGCCAGCAGCTTTCCCGGGACAGAGTACAATGAGCAGTTCTTC. Amino acids: CASSFPGTEYNEQFF. Full variable domain (rest looked up from reference TRBV7-9 and TRBJ2-1): DTGVSQNPRHKITKRGQNVTFRCDPISEHNRLYWYRQTLGQGPEFLTYFQNEAQLEKSRLLSDRFSAERPKGSFSTLEIQRTEQGDSAMYLCASSFPGTEYNEQFFGPGTRLTVL.

The chain combines TRBV5-1 with TRBJ2-1; tentatively, D is TRBD2 (5 bases). The CDR3 is 13 amino acids. Germline values: CDR1 SGHRS, CDR2 YFSETQ. Trimming took 5 bases from V and 6 from J, leaving 12 bases between them. CDR3 DNA sequence: TGCGCCAGCAGGGACTCCTCGGGCAATGAGCAGTTCTTC. Amino acids: CASRDSSGNEQFF. Looking up the rest from reference TRBV5-1 and TRBJ2-1 gives the full variable domain: KAGVTQTPRYLIKTRGQQVTLSCSPISGHRSVSWYQQTPGQGLQFLFEYFSETQRNKGNFPGRFSGRQFSNSRSEMNVSTLELGDSALYLCASRDSSGNEQFFGPGTRLTVL.

The chain uses TRBV28 and TRBJ2-7, with 9 bases aligning to TRBD2. There are 14 residues in the CDR3. CDR1 and CDR2 from the germline V gene are MDHEN and SYDVKM. J lost 2 bases, V lost 8 bases, and 7 bases had no gene match. The CDR3 sequence: CASGRLAVAYEQYF. CDR3 nucleotide sequence: TGTGCCAGCGGTAGACTAGCGGTCGCCTACGAGCAGTACTTC.

The chain carries TRBV3-1 and TRBJ2-5, with D perhaps assigned TRBD1 or TRBD2 (5 bases each). The CDR3 covers 15 residues. With 4 bases removed from V and 1 base from J, the gap between germline ends came to 13 bases. Germline V gene lookup returns CDR1 LGHDT and CDR2 YNNKEL (reference sequence). CDR3 DNA sequence: TGTGCCAGCAGCCGCCTGTCGGGGCCCCAAGAGACCCAGTACTTC. Its protein is CASSRLSGPQETQYF.

The chain has TRBV11-2 and TRBJ2-1, with D tentatively TRBD1 (5 bases). The ends were cut back, 2 bases at V and 0 bases at J, with 11 bases in the middle. The CDR3 consists of 16 residues. Germline V lookup: CDR1 SGHAT, CDR2 FQNNGV. CDR3 coding DNA: TGTGCCAGCAGCTTACTGGGGCCAAGCTCCTACAATGAGCAGTTCTTC. Protein product: CASSLLGPSSYNEQFF.

The J gene is TRBJ2-5, the V gene TRBV28; TRBD1 agrees at 8 bases. The V gene's germline CDR1 is MDHEN and CDR2 SYDVKM. This CDR3 comprises 16 residues. J gave up 2 bases and V 6 bases, and 11 bases lay outside the gene matches. The CDR3 nucleotides are TGTGCCAGCAGCCGCATGGACAGGGAAATACAAGAGACCCAGTACTTC. Translated: CASSRMDREIQETQYF.

The CDR3 DNA follows: TGTGCCAGTAGCCGGGGGCAGGGGATGAGGAACGAGCAGTACTTC. Its translation: CASSRGQGMRNEQYF. The chain carries TRBV19 and TRBJ2-7, with D possibly being TRBD1 or TRBD2 (6 bases each). V lost 6 bases and J 5 bases, leaving 20 bases between the germline ends. This CDR3 spans 15 amino acids. Germline-derived CDR1 and CDR2 are LNHDA and SQIVND (reference sequence). The complete variable domain, with remaining parts taken from reference TRBV19 and TRBJ2-7, reads DGGITQSPKYLFRKEGQNVTLSCEQNLNHDAMYWYRQDPGQGLRLIYYSQIVNDFQKGDIAEGYSVSREKKESFPLTVTSAQKNPTAFYLCASSRGQGMRNEQYFGPGTRLTVT.

This chain uses TRBV20-1 with TRBJ2-3; either TRBD1 or TRBD2 may supply D (5 bases each). Germline V gene lookup returns CDR1 DFQATT and CDR2 SNEGSKA (reference sequence). The CDR3 is made up of 16 amino acids. The V end was cut by 3 bases, the J end by 1 base, with 17 bases between. The CDR3 protein is CSASDPPRGGTDTQYF. The DNA of the CDR3 is TGCAGTGCTAGCGACCCCCCGCGAGGGGGCACAGATACGCAGTATTTT.

This clonotype was observed a handful of times. This chain links TRBV28 with TRBJ2-5; TRBD1 might be the D (5 bases). Germline CDR1 reads MDHEN; CDR2 reads SYDVKM. Deletions cut 3 bases from V and 4 bases from J, with 18 bases between. The CDR3 sequence is 16 residues long. CDR3 residues: CASSFWSRVGGETQYF. DNA of the CDR3: TGTGCCAGCAGTTTCTGGAGCAGGGTGGGTGGAGAGACCCAGTACTTC.

This clonotype occurred a few times. The J gene is TRBJ2-2, the V gene TRBV3-1, with D hard to call. This CDR3 comprises 14 residues. With 3 bases removed from V and 0 bases from J, the gap between germline ends came to 5 bases. From germline, CDR1 is LGHDT and CDR2 YNNKEL (reference sequence). CDR3 nucleotide sequence: TGTGCCAGCAGCCATTACACGAACACCGGGGAGCTGTTTTTT. Residues: CASSHYTNTGELFF. Full variable domain (missing parts from reference TRBV3-1 and TRBJ2-2): DTAVSQTPKYLVTQMGNDKSIKCEQNLGHDTMYWYKQDSKKFLKIMFSYNNKELIINETVPNRFSPKSPDKAHLNLHINSLELGDSAVYFCASSHYTNTGELFFGEGSRLTVL.

V and J are TRBV4-1 and TRBJ2-2; D may be TRBD2 (6 bases). CDR1 is MGHRA, CDR2 YSYEKL, per germline. The V end was cut by 4 bases, the J end by 4 bases, with 16 bases between. The CDR3 is made up of 16 amino acids. CDR3 residues: CASSPPPAGLTGELFF. In DNA, the CDR3 is TGCGCCAGCAGCCCACCCCCAGCGGGTCTCACCGGGGAGCTGTTTTTT.

This clonotype was seen more than once but under ten times. The chain has TRBV4-1 and TRBJ2-7, with 8 bases fitting TRBD1. This CDR3 comprises 18 residues. Looked up from germline, CDR1 is MGHRA and CDR2 is YSYEKL. V shed 0 bases, J shed 3 bases, and the junction held 13 bases outside the gene matches. The CDR3 loop is CASSQDPGGNILLYEQYF. The CDR3 DNA reads TGCGCCAGCAGCCAAGATCCAGGGGGCAATATCCTCCTCTACGAGCAGTACTTC.

The chain uses TRBV7-9 and TRBJ2-3; 7 bases are a match to TRBD1. The CDR3 runs 12 residues. Germline V lookup: CDR1 SEHNR, CDR2 FQNEAQ (reference sequence). V dropped 6 bases and J dropped 4; count of bases not matched to a gene: 1. CDR3 sequence: CASRTGSDTQYF. CDR3 DNA sequence: TGTGCCAGCAGGACAGGGTCAGATACGCAGTATTTT.

V gene TRBV20-1 combines with J gene TRBJ2-7; a possible D gene is TRBD2 (5 bases). Trimming removed 1 base from V and 0 bases from J, with 7 bases in between. The germline CDR1 and CDR2 sequences are DFQATT and SNEGSKA (reference sequence). This CDR3 is built from 13 residues. Here the CDR3 DNA reads TGCAGTGCTAGAGGAGGGATCTCCTACGAGCAGTACTTC. Translated, it gives CSARGGISYEQYF.